The entry below describes one T cell receptor beta chain. Its antigen is currently unknown. The record originates from a study of cytomegalovirus exposure and HLA in healthy donors. Study-level points and caveats: Accurate HLA-A and HLA-B prediction from TCR beta sequences was reported for most subjects. V- and J-gene trimming in TCR beta was tied to a missense DCLRE1C variant by an analysis performed later. Common viral pathogens were later found to be apparently linked to several of the most significant clusters.

Donors sampled were nominally healthy, though unrecorded immune exposures were likely. V was pared by 3 bases and J by 0 bases, with 8 bases between. The CDR3 loop spans 14 amino acids. Germline V gene data show CDR1 as MDHEN and CDR2 as SYDVKM. Researchers ran the PCR with 60 Vbeta and 13 Jbeta primers. The protocol was immunoSEQ multiplex PCR, while the TCRdb copy is restricted to in-frame clones and leaves out a portion. Its clone listing holds tens of thousands of clones. The sample taken for sequencing was PBMCs. The clonotype originates from a man over 45 in good health and CMV-seronegative. The V call is TRBV28, the J call TRBJ1-2, with unresolved D. CDR3 in amino acids: CASSLSATNYGYTF. The CDR3, as DNA: TGTGCCAGCAGTTTGAGTGCTACTAACTATGGCTACACCTTC.